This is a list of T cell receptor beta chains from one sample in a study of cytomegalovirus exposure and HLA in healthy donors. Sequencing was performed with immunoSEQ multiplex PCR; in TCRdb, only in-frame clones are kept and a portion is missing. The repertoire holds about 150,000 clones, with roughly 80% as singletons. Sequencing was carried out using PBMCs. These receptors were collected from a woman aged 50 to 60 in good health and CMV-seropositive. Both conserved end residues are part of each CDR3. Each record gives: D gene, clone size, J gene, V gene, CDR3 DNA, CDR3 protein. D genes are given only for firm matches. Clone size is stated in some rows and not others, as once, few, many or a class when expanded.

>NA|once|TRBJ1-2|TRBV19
TGTGCCAGTAGTATAGAAACAGGTCGGAACTATGGCTACACCTTC
CASSIETGRNYGYTF
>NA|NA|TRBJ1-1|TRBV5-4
TGTGCCAGCAGCTTGGGGGGCTCGGGCACTGAAGCTTTCTTT
CASSLGGSGTEAFF
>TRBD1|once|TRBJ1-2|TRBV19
TGTGCCACCAATAGCCGGGACAGGGGAGACTATGGCTACACCTTC
CATNSRDRGDYGYTF
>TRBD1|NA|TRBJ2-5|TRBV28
TGTGCCAGCAGCCTGGCCACCGGGACAGGGGGCCAAGAGACCCAGTACTTC
CASSLATGTGGQETQYF
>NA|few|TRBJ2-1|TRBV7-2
TGTGCCAGCAGCTTAAATATGAAGGGAGACCGGTTGGATGAGCAGTTCTTC
CASSLNMKGDRLDEQFF
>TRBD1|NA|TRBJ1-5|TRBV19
TGTGCCAGTAGTACGGGACAGGTTTATCAGCCCCAGCATTTT
CASSTGQVYQPQHF
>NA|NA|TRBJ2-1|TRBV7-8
TGTGCCAGCAGCTTAGGGAGCTTCTCCTACAATGAGCAGTTCTTC
CASSLGSFSYNEQFF
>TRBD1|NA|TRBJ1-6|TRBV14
TGTGCCAGCAGCCCGACCGGGACAGGGACTTCACCCCTCCACTTT
CASSPTGTGTSPLHF
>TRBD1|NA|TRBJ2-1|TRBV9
TGTGCCAGCGGCCGGGACAGGGGGTACAATGAGCAGTTCTTC
CASGRDRGYNEQFF
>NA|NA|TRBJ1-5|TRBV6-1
TGTGCCAGCAGTGAAGCGCCGAGGGGGTCAGGGCAGCCCCAGCATTTT
CASSEAPRGSGQPQHF
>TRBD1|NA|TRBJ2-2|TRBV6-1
TGTGCCAGCAGACCCGACAGGGGGCTCGCCGGGGAGCTGTTTTTT
CASRPDRGLAGELFF
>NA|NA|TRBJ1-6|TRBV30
TGTGCCTGGAGTGCGACAGTAGGCAATTCACCCCTCCACTTT
CAWSATVGNSPLHF
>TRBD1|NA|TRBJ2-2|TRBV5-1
TGCGCCAGCGGAACACTGACAGGGGGAACCGGGGAGCTGTTTTTT
CASGTLTGGTGELFF
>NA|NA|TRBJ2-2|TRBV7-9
TGTGCCAGCAGCCTTCAGGGGAACACCGGGGAGCTGTTTTTT
CASSLQGNTGELFF
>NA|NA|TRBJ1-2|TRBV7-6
TGTGCCAGCAGCTTAGCGGTACAGGGTGCTGTCTATGGCTACACCTTC
CASSLAVQGAVYGYTF
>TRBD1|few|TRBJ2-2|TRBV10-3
TGTGCCATCAGTTTTCAGCCGGGACAGGGGGCATACACCGGGGAGCTGTTTTTT
CAISFQPGQGAYTGELFF
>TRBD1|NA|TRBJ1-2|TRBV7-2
TGTGCCAGCAGCTCATCCGGGACAGGGACCTATGGCTACACCTTC
CASSSSGTGTYGYTF
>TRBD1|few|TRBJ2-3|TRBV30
TGTGCCTGGAGTAACGAGGGGGCAACAGATACGCAGTATTTT
CAWSNEGATDTQYF
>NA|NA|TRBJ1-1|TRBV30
TGTGCCTGGGACCTGGGGGGGATATACACTGAAGCTTTCTTT
CAWDLGGIYTEAFF
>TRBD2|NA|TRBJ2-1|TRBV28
TGTGCCAGCAGTTCACTCTCAGGGGCTAGCGGGGGGTATGAGCAGTTCTTC
CASSSLSGASGGYEQFF
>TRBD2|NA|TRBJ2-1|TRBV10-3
TGTGCCATCAGTGAGGTAGCGGGAATCTACAATGAGCAGTTCTTC
CAISEVAGIYNEQFF
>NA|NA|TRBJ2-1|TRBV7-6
TGTGCCAGCAGCTCAACGATCGGGCGGGGCTCCTGGGATGAGCAGTTCTTC
CASSSTIGRGSWDEQFF
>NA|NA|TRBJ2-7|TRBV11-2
TGTGCCAGCAGCTTAGATTGGGCAGGCCCCTACGAGCAGTACTTC
CASSLDWAGPYEQYF
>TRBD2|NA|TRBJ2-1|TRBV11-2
TGTGCCAGCAGCTTTTCCCTAGCGGGGGTTTTCAATGAGCAGTTCTTC
CASSFSLAGVFNEQFF
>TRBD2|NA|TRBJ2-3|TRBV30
TGTGCCTGGGGACTAGCGAGGTATCGAGATACGCAGTATTTT
CAWGLARYRDTQYF
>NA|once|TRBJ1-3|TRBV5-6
TGTGCCAGCAGCTCAGGTTTTACTCAATATTTT
CASSSGFTQYF
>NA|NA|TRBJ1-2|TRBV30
TGTGCCTCAACCCTCGAGGAGGGCTATGGCTACACCTTC
CASTLEEGYGYTF
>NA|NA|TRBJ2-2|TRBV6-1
TGTGCCAGCAGGACAGGGAACACCGGGGAGCTGTTTTTT
CASRTGNTGELFF
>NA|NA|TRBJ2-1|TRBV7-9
TGTGCCAGCAGCTTAGGGACTACCTCCTACAATGAGCAGTTCTTC
CASSLGTTSYNEQFF
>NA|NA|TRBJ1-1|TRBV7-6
TGTGCCAGCAGCTTCCCCGTCCCTGAAGCTTTCTTT
CASSFPVPEAFF
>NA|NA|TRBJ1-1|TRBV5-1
TGCGCCAGCAGCTTGACAGGGACGTTGGTGAACACTGAAGCTTTCTTT
CASSLTGTLVNTEAFF
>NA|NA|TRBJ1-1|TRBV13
TGTGCCAGCAGCCGTACCCCGACAGGTGAAGCTTTCTTT
CASSRTPTGEAFF
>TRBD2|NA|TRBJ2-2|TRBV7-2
TGTGCCAGCAGCCCATCGGGGGGGTGGACCGGGGAGCTGTTTTTT
CASSPSGGWTGELFF
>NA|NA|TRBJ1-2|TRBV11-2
TGTGCCAGCAGCTTACCCTGGACAACCGGCTACACCTTC
CASSLPWTTGYTF
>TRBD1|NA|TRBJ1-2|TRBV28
TGTGCCAGCAGTGGGACAGTCTATGGCTACACCTTC
CASSGTVYGYTF
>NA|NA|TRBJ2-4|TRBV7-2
TGTGCCAGCAGCTTATATGGGACTCACCGCGACAAAAACATTCAGTACTTC
CASSLYGTHRDKNIQYF
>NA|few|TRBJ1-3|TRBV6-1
TGTGCCAGCAGTGAAACCTCCCCAGGCGTTCACATATATTTT
CASSETSPGVHIYF
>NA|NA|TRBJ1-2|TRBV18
TGTGCCAGCTCACCAAGCGTCAGGGGCAATAACTATGGCTACACCTTC
CASSPSVRGNNYGYTF
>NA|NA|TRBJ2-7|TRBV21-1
TGTGCCAGTTCCCGACGCGGTTGCGTCTACGAGCAGTACTTC
CASSRRGCVYEQYF
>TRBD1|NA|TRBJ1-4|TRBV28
TGTGCCAGCAGTATACTCCCGGGACAGGGGGCTGCTAATGAAAAACTGTTTTTT
CASSILPGQGAANEKLFF
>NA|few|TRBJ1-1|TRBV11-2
TGTGCCAGCAGCTTAGCTAAAACAGGGATGAACACTGAAGCTTTCTTT
CASSLAKTGMNTEAFF
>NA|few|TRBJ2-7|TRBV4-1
TGCGCCAGCAGCCAAGATGGCCCGGGGTGGGAGCAGTACTTC
CASSQDGPGWEQYF
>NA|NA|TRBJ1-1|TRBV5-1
TGCGCCAGCAGCCCCGCGCCGATGAACACTGAAGCTTTCTTT
CASSPAPMNTEAFF
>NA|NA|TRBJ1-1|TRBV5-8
TGTGCCAGCACCCTGCGGGGGGCGGGTAACACTGAAGCTTTCTTT
CASTLRGAGNTEAFF
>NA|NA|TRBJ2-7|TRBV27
TGTGCCAGTGGTAAGCCCTACGAGCAGTACTTC
CASGKPYEQYF
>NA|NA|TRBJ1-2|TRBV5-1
TGCGCCAGCCAGAGACAGCCCGGAGATGGCTACACCTTC
CASQRQPGDGYTF
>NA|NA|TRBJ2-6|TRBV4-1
TGCGCCAGCAGCACCCGGGACAACCCCTCTGGGGCCAACGTCCTGACTTTC
CASSTRDNPSGANVLTF
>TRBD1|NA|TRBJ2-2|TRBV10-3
TGTGCCATCAGGGACGGACAGGGGACCAACACCGGGGAGCTGTTTTTT
CAIRDGQGTNTGELFF